The clone carrying this T cell receptor beta chain was seen at least ten times. Its antigen is currently unknown. The sample is drawn from a study of T cells in Graves' hyperthyroidism and ophthalmopathy. The CDR3 regions of TCR beta were amplified from RNA transcripts. An initial round of RT-PCR targeting the TCR CDR3 relied on the HTBI primer set. TCRdb reanalysed the multiplex PCR reads using MiXCR and keeps one entry per CDR3 protein. The table shows under 600,000 distinct CDR3 sequences, with about 16% occurring only once. Fresh peripheral blood, 10 ml, yielded the PBMCs. Overall study findings and caveats: Model predictions of ophthalmopathy came a median around 7.1 months before onset. Stable hyperthyroidism was told apart from ophthalmopathy by a model built on 13 V-J features. Blood shared most expanded thyroid clonotypes above 0.001.

The sample was blood. The clonotype comes from a woman aged 40 to 50 with Graves' ophthalmopathy.

The CDR3 protein is CASRAEPYNEQFF. The CDR3 DNA sequence: TGTGCCAGCAGGGCGGAGCCCTACAATGAGCAGTTCTTC. This rearrangement joins TRBV28 to TRBJ2-1; unclear D gene. The CDR3 consists of 13 residues. V gave up 6 bases and J gave up 2 bases, with 8 bases separating them. The V gene's germline CDR1 is MDHEN and CDR2 SYDVKM.